Listed here are 24 T cell receptor beta chains from one sample, sequenced in a study of cytomegalovirus exposure and HLA in healthy donors. The PCR was carried out with 60 Vbeta primers and 13 Jbeta primers. Method: immunoSEQ multiplex PCR; TCRdb's copy keeps in-frame clones and lacks some. The profile shows about 160,000 clones, approximately 78% of them singletons. The sample consisted of PBMCs. The receptor set was obtained from a male donor in good health and CMV-seropositive.

This clone appeared a single time. J is TRBJ2-1 and V is TRBV12-5; D is perhaps TRBD1 (6 bases). This CDR3 is built from 14 residues. Trimming left V 8 bases short and J 2 bases short, with 13 bases between. The germline V gene has CDR1 LGHNT and CDR2 FRNRAP. The DNA for the CDR3 is TGTGCTAGTTCAGGGGCGGCCCCCTACAATGAGCAGTTCTTC. Encoded protein: CASSGAAPYNEQFF.

The sample holds a few counts of this clone. The chain has TRBV5-1 and TRBJ1-2, with 9 bases identical to TRBD1. V shed 4 bases and J 5 bases; nucleotides not matched to a gene: 3. CDR1 and CDR2 (germline): SGHRS, YFSETQ. CDR3 length equals 13 residues. CDR3 sequence reads: CASSGDRVYGYTF. Written as DNA, the CDR3 is TGCGCCAGCAGCGGGGACAGGGTTTATGGCTACACCTTC.

To note about this clone: An end of the junction differs from the germline gene, which may be a read error. This chain links TRBV27 with TRBJ2-6, with TRBD2 matching over 11 bases. The CDR3 is made up of 19 amino acids. CDR1 is MNHEY, CDR2 SMNVEV, per germline (reference sequence). CDR3 sequence: CASSLYSLAGVSGANGLTF. CDR3 DNA sequence: TGTGCCAGCAGTTTATATTCACTAGCGGGAGTTTCGGGGGCCAACGGCCTGACTTTC. Full variable domain (outside the CDR3, taken from reference TRBV27 and TRBJ2-6): EAQVTQNPRYLITVTGKKLTVTCSQNMNHEYMSWYRQDPGLGLRQIYYSMNVEVTDKGDVPEGYKVSRKEKRNFPLILESPSPNQTSLYFCASSLYSLAGVSGANGLTFGAGSRLTVL.

The chain has TRBV18 and TRBJ1-2; D may be TRBD1 (6 bases). In germline, CDR1 is KGHSH, CDR2 LQKENI. The CDR3 is 14 amino acids. Deletions cut 0 bases from V and 4 bases from J, with 9 bases between. This CDR3 reads CASSPPDRTYGYTF. For the CDR3, the DNA is TGTGCCAGCTCACCACCGGACAGAACCTATGGCTACACCTTC.

The CDR3, as DNA: TGTGCCAGCAGCTTTAGACTAGCGGGAGAGTCTGGGCAGTACTTC. Translated: CASSFRLAGESGQYF. The rearrangement joins TRBV9 to TRBJ2-7, with 12 bases aligning to TRBD2. The CDR3 loop spans 15 amino acids. J gave up 9 bases and V 4 bases, and 11 bases lay outside the gene matches. The germline V gene has CDR1 SGDLS and CDR2 YYNGEE.

The chain is built from TRBV5-1 and TRBJ2-3; 9 bases align to TRBD2. This CDR3 is 15 amino acids long. Germline CDR1 reads SGHRS; CDR2 reads YFSETQ. Unmatched junction bases numbered 3, after V lost 0 bases and J lost 4 bases. CDR3 sequence (DNA): TGCGCCAGCAGCTTGGTAGGCGGGGGGGCAGATACGCAGTATTTT. Translating gives CASSLVGGGADTQYF. The whole variable domain, filled in from reference TRBV5-1 and TRBJ2-3, reads KAGVTQTPRYLIKTRGQQVTLSCSPISGHRSVSWYQQTPGQGLQFLFEYFSETQRNKGNFPGRFSGRQFSNSRSEMNVSTLELGDSALYLCASSLVGGGADTQYFGPGTRLTVL.

The chain has TRBV14 and TRBJ1-2; no firm D call. The CDR3 is made up of 12 amino acids. V dropped 1 base and J dropped 6 bases, with 6 bases sitting between them. CDR1 and CDR2 (germline): SGHDN, FVKESK. CDR3 region: CASSQVRDGYTF. In DNA, the CDR3 is TGTGCCAGCAGCCAAGTGAGAGATGGCTACACCTTC.

V and J are TRBV27 and TRBJ1-1; the match to TRBD1 covers 7 bases. The V gene's germline CDR1 is MNHEY and CDR2 SMNVEV (reference sequence). The V segment lost 3 bases and the J segment 4 bases; nucleotides outside the gene matches: 14. CDR3 length: 17 amino acids. The CDR3 nucleotides read TGTGCCAGCAGTTTTACGACAGGGTGGGGTTACGGCACTGAAGCTTTCTTT. Translated, it gives CASSFTTGWGYGTEAFF.

The CDR3 loop is CASSVGTGSNEQYF. CDR3 coding DNA: TGTGCCAGCTCAGTAGGGACAGGGTCTAACGAGCAGTACTTC. This rearrangement joins TRBV18 to TRBJ2-7, with TRBD1 matching 9 bases. Germline-derived CDR1 and CDR2 are KGHSH and LQKENI. The length of the CDR3 is 14 residues. The V segment lost 5 bases and the J segment 5 bases; nucleotides outside the gene matches: 7.

To note about this clone: Other DNA sequences in the sample encode the same CDR3. V usage is TRBV29-1 and J usage is TRBJ2-5; TRBD2 matches 7 bases. This CDR3 has 16 residues. V was clipped by 7 bases and J by 5 bases; unmatched bases: 19. Germline CDR1 is SQVTM and CDR2 is ANQGSEA. CDR3 in DNA: TGCAGCGGTGTAGGCCCATGGGCGGGGCGGGGGGAGACCCAGTACTTC. As protein: CSGVGPWAGRGETQYF. Drawing the rest from reference TRBV29-1 and TRBJ2-5, the complete variable domain is SAVISQKPSRDICQRGTSLTIQCQVDSQVTMMFWYRQQPGQSLTLIATANQGSEATYESGFVIDKFPISRPNLTFSTLTVSNMSPEDSSIYLCSGVGPWAGRGETQYFGPGTRLLVL.

A single count supports this clone. The chain couples TRBV6-5 to TRBJ1-5; 7 bases align to TRBD1. J lost 2 bases, V lost 2 bases, and 0 bases had no gene match. In germline, CDR1 is MNHEY, CDR2 SVGAGI. The CDR3 runs 14 residues. The CDR3 loop is CASSYTGGNQPQHF. CDR3 nucleotide sequence: TGTGCCAGCAGTTACACAGGGGGCAATCAGCCCCAGCATTTT.

This chain joins TRBV7-2 and TRBJ2-2, with D unclear. The CDR3 is 13 residues long. The V end lost 6 bases, the J end lost 5 bases, and 10 bases lay between the germline ends. Germline V CDR1 and CDR2: SGHTA, FQGNSA. The CDR3 here is CASRLGVTGELFF. CDR3 DNA: TGTGCCAGCAGACTCGGAGTAACCGGGGAGCTGTTTTTT.

The chain recombines TRBV7-9 with TRBJ2-1; tentatively, D is TRBD2 (8 bases). From germline, CDR1 is SEHNR and CDR2 FQNEAQ (reference sequence). The V and J ends lost 11 bases and 7 bases respectively, with 18 bases between them. The CDR3 contains 13 residues. CDR3 in DNA: TGTGCCGCCGGGAGGGGGCTGGTTAATGAGCAGTTCTTC. Protein product: CAAGRGLVNEQFF.

This chain links TRBV5-4 with TRBJ1-1, with 9 bases fitting TRBD1. J gave up 1 base and V 2 bases, and 3 bases lay outside the gene matches. The CDR3 sequence is 15 residues long. The V gene's germline CDR1 is SGHNT and CDR2 YYREEE (reference sequence). CDR3 residues: CASSLQGAGNTEAFF. The CDR3 DNA follows: TGTGCCAGCAGCTTACAGGGGGCGGGGAACACTGAAGCTTTCTTT.

This chain joins TRBV30 and TRBJ1-1, with 7 bases fitting TRBD1. V lost 6 bases to trimming and J lost 4 bases; unmatched junction nucleotides: 2. CDR1 and CDR2 from the germline V gene are GTSNPN and SVGIG (reference sequence). This CDR3 is 11 amino acids long. CDR3 sequence reads: CACRQGTEAFF. The DNA of the CDR3 is TGTGCCTGTAGACAGGGCACTGAAGCTTTCTTT.

The gene calls are TRBV9 and TRBJ1-1, with D uncertain. The CDR3 covers 14 residues. The germline CDR1 and CDR2 sequences are SGDLS and YYNGEE. The V end lost 3 bases, the J end lost 4 bases, and 13 bases lay between the germline ends. The CDR3 reads CASSASASGTEAFF. As DNA, the CDR3 is TGTGCCAGCAGCGCCTCCGCGTCGGGCACTGAAGCTTTCTTT.

This clone was seen a single time. The chain links TRBV5-1 to TRBJ2-7; perhaps TRBD2 as D (6 bases). This CDR3 has 14 amino acids. Germline-derived CDR1 and CDR2 are SGHRS and YFSETQ. V was shortened by 0 bases and J by 5 bases, with 12 bases between the two germline ends. The CDR3 region has the DNA TGCGCCAGCAGCTTGGGAGGGGACTTGCACGAGCAGTACTTC. This codes for CASSLGGDLHEQYF.

The chain employs TRBV19 and TRBJ2-2; 7 bases are a match to TRBD1. The CDR3 extends over 18 amino acids. Germline CDR1 is LNHDA and CDR2 is SQIVND (reference sequence). J was trimmed by 7 bases and V by 3 bases; bases with no gene match: 17. CDR3 region: CASSMYAGQAFVIGELFF. The DNA for the CDR3 is TGTGCCAGTAGTATGTACGCCGGACAGGCCTTTGTCATCGGGGAGCTGTTTTTT.

The chain uses TRBV5-4 and TRBJ2-1, with TRBD2 identical over 8 bases. Losses at the gene ends were 4 bases for V and 4 bases for J; bases not matched to a gene: 10. This CDR3 contains 16 residues. Germline lookup yields CDR1 SGHNT and CDR2 YYREEE (reference sequence). The CDR3, as DNA: TGTGCCAGCAGCCTCGCAGCCGGGAGGGCTTACAATGAGCAGTTCTTC. This sequence encodes CASSLAAGRAYNEQFF.

The V gene is TRBV5-6, the J gene TRBJ2-5; 7 positions agree with TRBD1. V lost 3 bases to trimming and J lost 4 bases; unmatched junction nucleotides: 9. CDR3 length: 15 amino acids. The germline V gene has CDR1 SGHDT and CDR2 YYEEEE. CDR3: CASSSLPTGVETQYF. CDR3 in DNA: TGTGCCAGCAGCTCTTTACCCACAGGGGTAGAGACCCAGTACTTC.

The chain couples TRBV5-6 to TRBJ1-5; D gene unclear. The V end lost 1 base, the J end lost 3 bases, and 11 bases lay between the germline ends. The CDR3 runs to 15 residues. Germline lookup yields CDR1 SGHDT and CDR2 YYEEEE. CDR3 region: CASSLYWENNQPQHF. CDR3 nucleotide sequence: TGTGCCAGCAGCTTGTATTGGGAGAACAATCAGCCCCAGCATTTT.

The V and J genes are TRBV4-1 and TRBJ2-2, with TRBD1 matching 9 bases. The CDR3 covers 19 residues. Unmatched junction bases numbered 12, after V lost 0 bases and J lost 4 bases. Germline CDR1 and CDR2: MGHRA and YSYEKL. The CDR3 bases are TGCGCCAGCAGCCAAGATCCGGGGGACAGGGCAGACGGCACCGGGGAGCTGTTTTTT. Protein sequence: CASSQDPGDRADGTGELFF.

The CDR3 loop is CASSFGGGPYEQYF. CDR3 nucleotide sequence: TGTGCCAGCAGCTTCGGCGGGGGCCCCTACGAGCAGTACTTC. The chain recombines TRBV7-2 with TRBJ2-7; weak D call: TRBD2 (7 bases). Germline CDR1 SGHTA, CDR2 FQGNSA. V lost 3 bases and J 2 bases, leaving 11 bases between the germline ends. This CDR3 has 14 amino acids.

The CDR3 nucleotides read TGTGCCAGCAGGAAAGGCGGGACAGGGAGTCCCGGGGAGCTGTTTTTT. Translated: CASRKGGTGSPGELFF. This sequence joins TRBV9 and TRBJ2-2; TRBD1 aligns across 9 bases. Germline CDR1 SGDLS, CDR2 YYNGEE. The CDR3 has 16 amino acids. The ends lost 5 bases at V and 6 bases at J; junction bases unmatched: 11.